This record concerns one T cell receptor beta chain sequence. This clonotype was counted between two and nine times. There is no known antigen for this receptor. Base quality data are lacking; no much larger clone is found one base away. Preparation of the library involved RT-PCR. The listed sequencing device is Illumina HiSeq 2500. The public reads were reanalyzed by TCRdb: fastp trimming at Q25, MiXCR alignment, in-frame beta chains only. Identical CDR3 protein sequences are pooled into one entry, listed with their most common genes and DNA. In all, the sample holds some 180,000 distinct CDR3 sequences, and approximately 9.2% of those were seen once. In total, the top ten clones hold approximately 11% of the sample. This specimen comes from a study of response to subunit inactivated influenza vaccine (dated by TCRdb to 2016 to 2019). For the wider study: The study used deep quantitative T cell receptor repertoire profiling to track responses to a trivalent subunit inactivated influenza vaccine. What the study reported, not specific to this receptor: It was suggested by the authors that each seasonal influenza vaccination may recruit only a limited number of new T cells.

CDR1 and CDR2 are read off the germline V gene as MNHEY and SVGAGI. Trimming removed 4 bases from V and 3 bases from J; the gene matches leave 10 bases unexplained. Measured from the cysteine to the phenylalanine, the CDR3 is 16 residues long. Of the read, only the CDR3 DNA is kept; its 48 bases are in frame from base 1. Here the sequenced sample was non-naive T cells sorted from PBMCs, taken on the day of vaccination. The cell subset or site label, read with the paper, signifies: memory T cell fraction. This TCR was sampled from a man aged 50 to 59 who received an inactivated influenza vaccine. Donor details come from another sample of the same person, matched by shared clones. The receptor chain draws on TRBV6-5 and TRBJ1-1; TRBD1 aligns with 8 central bases. The encoded CDR3 is CASSSRTGSFHTEAFF. The DNA sequence follows: TGTGCCAGCAGTTCCAGGACAGGGAGCTTCCACACTGAAGCTTTCTTT.